This T cell receptor (beta chain) originates from a study of blood T cell repertoires in COVID-19. The overall study: Acute and convalescent COVID-19 samples came from the United States, Italy and Spain. In each case, the material was cDNA or gDNA derived from T cells, B-cell-depleted T cells, or PBMCs.

Method: immunoSEQ multiplex PCR; TCRdb's copy keeps in-frame clones and lacks some. The table lists fewer than 250,000 clones, roughly 87% of them singletons. Seattle patients were enrolled during active infection and followed longitudinally. V dropped 1 base and J dropped 5 bases, with 9 bases sitting between them. Germline CDR1 MNHNS, CDR2 SASEGT. The CDR3 totals 15 residues. V is TRBV6-1 and J is TRBJ1-6; D possibly corresponds to TRBD1 (6 bases). Sample: peripheral blood. The TCR was taken from a woman aged 55-69 years with COVID-19, enrolled during active disease. The CDR3 loop is CASSEGTANNSPLHF. CDR3 nucleotide sequence: TGTGCCAGCAGTGAAGGGACAGCTAATAATTCACCCCTCCACTTT.